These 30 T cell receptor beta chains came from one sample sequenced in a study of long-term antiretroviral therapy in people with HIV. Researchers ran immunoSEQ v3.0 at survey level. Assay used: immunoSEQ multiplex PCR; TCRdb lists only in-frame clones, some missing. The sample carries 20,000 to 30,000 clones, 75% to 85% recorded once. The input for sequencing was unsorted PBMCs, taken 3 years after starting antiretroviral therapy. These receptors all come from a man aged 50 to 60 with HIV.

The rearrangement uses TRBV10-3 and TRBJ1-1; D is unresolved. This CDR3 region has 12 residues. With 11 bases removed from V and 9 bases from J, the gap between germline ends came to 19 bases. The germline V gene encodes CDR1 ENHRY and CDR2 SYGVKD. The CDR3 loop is CAARSGSNKAFF. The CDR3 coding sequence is TGTGCCGCCCGCTCGGGGTCAAATAAAGCTTTCTTT.

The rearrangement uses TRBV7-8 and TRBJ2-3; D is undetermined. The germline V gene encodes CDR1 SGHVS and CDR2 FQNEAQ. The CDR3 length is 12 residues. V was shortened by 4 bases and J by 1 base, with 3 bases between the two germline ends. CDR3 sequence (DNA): TGTGCCAGCAGCTCTGGCACAGATACGCAGTATTTT. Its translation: CASSSGTDTQYF.

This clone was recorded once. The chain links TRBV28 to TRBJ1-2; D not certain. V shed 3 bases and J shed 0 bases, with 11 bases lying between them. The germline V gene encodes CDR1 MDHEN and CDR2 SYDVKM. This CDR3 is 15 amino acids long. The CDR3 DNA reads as TGTGCCAGCAGTTTTCCGTGGGGAACTAACTATGGCTACACCTTC. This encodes CASSFPWGTNYGYTF.

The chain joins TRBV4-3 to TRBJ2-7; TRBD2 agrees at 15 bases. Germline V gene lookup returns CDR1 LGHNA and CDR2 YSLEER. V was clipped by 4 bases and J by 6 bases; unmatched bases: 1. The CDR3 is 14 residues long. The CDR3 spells CASSPGLAGGEQYF. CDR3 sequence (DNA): TGCGCCAGCAGCCCGGGACTAGCGGGAGGCGAGCAGTACTTC.

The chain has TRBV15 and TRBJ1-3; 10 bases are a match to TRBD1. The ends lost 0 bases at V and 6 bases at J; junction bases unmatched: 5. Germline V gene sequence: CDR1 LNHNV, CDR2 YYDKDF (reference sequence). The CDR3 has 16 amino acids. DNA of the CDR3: TGTGCCACCAGCAGAGAGGGAGGACAGGGGGTAAACACCATATATTTT. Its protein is CATSREGGQGVNTIYF.

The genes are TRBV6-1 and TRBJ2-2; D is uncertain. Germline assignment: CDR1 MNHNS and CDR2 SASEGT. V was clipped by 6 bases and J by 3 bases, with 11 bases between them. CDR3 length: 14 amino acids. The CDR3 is CASRGWGYTGELFF. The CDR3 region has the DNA TGTGCCAGCAGAGGATGGGGTTACACCGGGGAGCTGTTTTTT.

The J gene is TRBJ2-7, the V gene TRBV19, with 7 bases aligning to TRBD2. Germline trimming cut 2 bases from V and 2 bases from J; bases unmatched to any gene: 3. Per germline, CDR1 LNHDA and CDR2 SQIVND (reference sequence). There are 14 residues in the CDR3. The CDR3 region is CASSISSGAYEQYF. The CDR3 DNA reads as TGTGCCAGTAGTATATCTAGCGGAGCCTACGAGCAGTACTTC. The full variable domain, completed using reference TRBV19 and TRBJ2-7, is DGGITQSPKYLFRKEGQNVTLSCEQNLNHDAMYWYRQDPGQGLRLIYYSQIVNDFQKGDIAEGYSVSREKKESFPLTVTSAQKNPTAFYLCASSISSGAYEQYFGPGTRLTVT.

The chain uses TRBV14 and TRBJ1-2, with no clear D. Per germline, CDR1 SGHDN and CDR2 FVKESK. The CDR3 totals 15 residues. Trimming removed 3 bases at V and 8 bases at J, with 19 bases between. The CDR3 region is CASSQSRSPDGGYTF. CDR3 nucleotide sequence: TGTGCCAGCAGCCAGTCGAGGTCCCCGGATGGAGGCTACACCTTC.

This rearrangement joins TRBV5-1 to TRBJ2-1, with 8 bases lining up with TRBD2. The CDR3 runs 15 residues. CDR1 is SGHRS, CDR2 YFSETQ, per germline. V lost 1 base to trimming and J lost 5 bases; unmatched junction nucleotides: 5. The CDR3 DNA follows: TGCGCCAGCAGCTTGAGCCTAGCGGGCAACAATGAGCAGTTCTTC. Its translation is CASSLSLAGNNEQFF.

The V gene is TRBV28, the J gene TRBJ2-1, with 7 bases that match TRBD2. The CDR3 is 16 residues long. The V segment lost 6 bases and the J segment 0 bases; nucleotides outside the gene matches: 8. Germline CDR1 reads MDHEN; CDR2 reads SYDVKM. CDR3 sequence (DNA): TGTGCCAGCAGAGCGGGACTCCCGAGCTCCTACAATGAGCAGTTCTTC. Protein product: CASRAGLPSSYNEQFF. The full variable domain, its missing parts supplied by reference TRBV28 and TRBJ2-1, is DVKVTQSSRYLVKRTGEKVFLECVQDMDHENMFWYRQDPGLGLRLIYFSYDVKMKEKGDIPEGYSVSREKKERFSLILESASTNQTSMYLCASRAGLPSSYNEQFFGPGTRLTVL.

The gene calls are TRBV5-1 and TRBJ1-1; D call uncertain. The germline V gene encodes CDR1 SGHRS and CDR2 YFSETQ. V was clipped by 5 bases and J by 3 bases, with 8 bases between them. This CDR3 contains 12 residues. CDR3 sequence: CASRREDTEAFF. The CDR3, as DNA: TGCGCCAGCAGGCGGGAAGACACTGAAGCTTTCTTT.

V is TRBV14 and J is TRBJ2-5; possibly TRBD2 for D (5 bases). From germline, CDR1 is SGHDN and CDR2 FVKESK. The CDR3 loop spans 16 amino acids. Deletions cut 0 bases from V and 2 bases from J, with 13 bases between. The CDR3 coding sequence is TGTGCCAGCAGCCAAGATCCCGGGAAGGTGCAAGAGACCCAGTACTTC. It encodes CASSQDPGKVQETQYF.

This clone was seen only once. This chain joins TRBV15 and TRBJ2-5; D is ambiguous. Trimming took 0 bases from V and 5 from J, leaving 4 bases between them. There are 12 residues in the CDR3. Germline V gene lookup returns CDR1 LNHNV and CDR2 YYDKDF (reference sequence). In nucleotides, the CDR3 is TGTGCCACCAGCAGAGATGGGGAGACCCAGTACTTC. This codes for CATSRDGETQYF.

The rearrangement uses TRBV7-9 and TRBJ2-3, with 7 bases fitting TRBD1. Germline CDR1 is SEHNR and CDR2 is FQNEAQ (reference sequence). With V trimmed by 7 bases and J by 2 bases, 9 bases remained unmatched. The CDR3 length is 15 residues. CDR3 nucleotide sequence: TGTGCCAGCACCTTGAACAGGGGAAACACAGATACGCAGTATTTT. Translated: CASTLNRGNTDTQYF.

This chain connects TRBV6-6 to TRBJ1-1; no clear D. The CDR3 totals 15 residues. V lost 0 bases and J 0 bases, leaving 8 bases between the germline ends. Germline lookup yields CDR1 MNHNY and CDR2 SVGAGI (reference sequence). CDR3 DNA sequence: TGTGCCAGCAGTTACTCGAACGGGGTGAACACTGAAGCTTTCTTT. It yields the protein CASSYSNGVNTEAFF.

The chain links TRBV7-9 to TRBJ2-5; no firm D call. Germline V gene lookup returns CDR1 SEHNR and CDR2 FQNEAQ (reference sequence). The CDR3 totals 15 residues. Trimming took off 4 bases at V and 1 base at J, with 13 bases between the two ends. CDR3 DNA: TGTGCCAGCAGCTCCCCGTTAAGAGTCCAAGAGACCCAGTACTTC. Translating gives CASSSPLRVQETQYF.

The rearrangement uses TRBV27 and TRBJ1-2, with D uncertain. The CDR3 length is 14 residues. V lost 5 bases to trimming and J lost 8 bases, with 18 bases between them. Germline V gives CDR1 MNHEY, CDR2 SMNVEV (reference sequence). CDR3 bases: TGTGCCAGCAGTCCCTCAGAGGACGGGAGGGGCTACACCTTC. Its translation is CASSPSEDGRGYTF.

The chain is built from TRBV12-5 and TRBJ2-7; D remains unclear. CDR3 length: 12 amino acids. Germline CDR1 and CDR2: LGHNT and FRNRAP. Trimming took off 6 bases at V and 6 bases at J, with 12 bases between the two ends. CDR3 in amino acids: CASGPPLGEQYF. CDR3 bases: TGTGCTAGTGGGCCACCCCTCGGCGAGCAGTACTTC.

DNA for the CDR3: TGTGCCAGCAGCGTAGGCGGGGGAAGTACTTTTACGCAGTATTTT. Protein sequence: CASSVGGGSTFTQYF. The chain combines TRBV9 with TRBJ2-3, with TRBD2 identical over 7 bases. Germline assignment: CDR1 SGDLS and CDR2 YYNGEE. The CDR3 totals 15 residues. With 0 bases clipped from V and 8 bases from J, the junction kept 9 bases outside the gene matches.

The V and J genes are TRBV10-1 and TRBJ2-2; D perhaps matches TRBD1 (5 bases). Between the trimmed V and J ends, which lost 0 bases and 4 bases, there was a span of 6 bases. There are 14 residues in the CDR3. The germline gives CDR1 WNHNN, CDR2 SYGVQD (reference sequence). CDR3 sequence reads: CASSESRGTGELFF. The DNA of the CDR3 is TGCGCCAGCAGTGAGTCAAGGGGCACCGGGGAGCTGTTTTTT.

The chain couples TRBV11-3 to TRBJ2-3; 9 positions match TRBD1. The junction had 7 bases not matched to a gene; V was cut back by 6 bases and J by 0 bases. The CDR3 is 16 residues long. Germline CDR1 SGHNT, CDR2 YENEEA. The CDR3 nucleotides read TGTGCCAGCAGTCCGGGGACAGGGTCCAGCACAGATACGCAGTATTTT. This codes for CASSPGTGSSTDTQYF.

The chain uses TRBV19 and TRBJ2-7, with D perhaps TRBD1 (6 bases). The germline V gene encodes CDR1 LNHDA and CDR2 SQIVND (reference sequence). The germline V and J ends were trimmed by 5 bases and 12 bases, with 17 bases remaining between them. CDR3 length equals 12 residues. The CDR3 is CASSSNGGHRYF. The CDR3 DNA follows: TGTGCCAGTAGTTCCAATGGGGGACACCGGTACTTC. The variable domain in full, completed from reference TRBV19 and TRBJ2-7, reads DGGITQSPKYLFRKEGQNVTLSCEQNLNHDAMYWYRQDPGQGLRLIYYSQIVNDFQKGDIAEGYSVSREKKESFPLTVTSAQKNPTAFYLCASSSNGGHRYFGPGTRLTVT.

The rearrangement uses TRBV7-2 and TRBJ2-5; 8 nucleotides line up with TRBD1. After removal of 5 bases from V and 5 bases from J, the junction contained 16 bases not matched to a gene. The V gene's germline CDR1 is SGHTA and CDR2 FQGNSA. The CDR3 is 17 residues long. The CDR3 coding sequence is TGTGCCAGCAGCCACCGGACAGGGCTCGGTTCGCGGGAGACCCAGTACTTC. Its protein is CASSHRTGLGSRETQYF. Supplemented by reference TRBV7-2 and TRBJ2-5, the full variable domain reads GAGVSQSPSNKVTEKGKDVELRCDPISGHTALYWYRQSLGQGLEFLIYFQGNSAPDKSGLPSDRFSAERTGGSVSTLTIQRTQQEDSAVYLCASSHRTGLGSRETQYFGPGTRLLVL.

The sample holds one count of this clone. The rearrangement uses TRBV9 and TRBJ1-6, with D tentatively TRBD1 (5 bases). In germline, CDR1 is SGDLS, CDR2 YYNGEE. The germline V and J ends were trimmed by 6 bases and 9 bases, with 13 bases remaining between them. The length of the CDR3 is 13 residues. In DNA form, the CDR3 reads TGTGCCAGCAACTCTCAGGGCGGTTCACCCCTCCACTTT. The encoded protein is CASNSQGGSPLHF.

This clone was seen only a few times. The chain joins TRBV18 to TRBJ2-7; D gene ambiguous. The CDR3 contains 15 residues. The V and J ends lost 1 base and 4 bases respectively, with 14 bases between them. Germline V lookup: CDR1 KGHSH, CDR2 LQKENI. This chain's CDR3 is CASSPLPELYYEQYF. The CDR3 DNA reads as TGTGCCAGCTCACCACTACCGGAACTTTATTACGAGCAGTACTTC.

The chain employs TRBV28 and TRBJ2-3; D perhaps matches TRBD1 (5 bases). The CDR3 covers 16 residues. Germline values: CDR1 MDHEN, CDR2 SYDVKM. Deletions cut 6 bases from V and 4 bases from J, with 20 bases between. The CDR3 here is CASRSHQGSVPDTQYF. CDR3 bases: TGTGCCAGCAGGTCCCATCAGGGTTCGGTCCCAGATACGCAGTATTTT.

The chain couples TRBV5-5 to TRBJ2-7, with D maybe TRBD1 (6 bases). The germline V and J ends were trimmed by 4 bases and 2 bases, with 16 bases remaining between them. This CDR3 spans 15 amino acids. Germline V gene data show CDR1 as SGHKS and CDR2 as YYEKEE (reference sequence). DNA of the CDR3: TGTGCCAGCAGCACTACCGGGACACTTACCTACGAGCAGTACTTC. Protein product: CASSTTGTLTYEQYF.

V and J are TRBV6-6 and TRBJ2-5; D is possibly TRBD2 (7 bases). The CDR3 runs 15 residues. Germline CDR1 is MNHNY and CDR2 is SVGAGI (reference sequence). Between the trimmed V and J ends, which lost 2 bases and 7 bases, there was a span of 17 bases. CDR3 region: CASSYEGGGVGTQYF. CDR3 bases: TGTGCCAGCAGTTACGAGGGAGGGGGTGTAGGGACCCAGTACTTC.

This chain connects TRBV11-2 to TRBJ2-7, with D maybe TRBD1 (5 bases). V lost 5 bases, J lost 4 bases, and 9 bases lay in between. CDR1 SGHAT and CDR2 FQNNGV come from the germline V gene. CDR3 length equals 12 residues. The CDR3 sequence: CASSAGHYEQYF. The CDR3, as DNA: TGTGCCAGCAGCGCCGGACATTACGAGCAGTACTTC. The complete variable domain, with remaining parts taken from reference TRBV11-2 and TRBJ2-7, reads EAGVAQSPRYKIIEKRQSVAFWCNPISGHATLYWYQQILGQGPKLLIQFQNNGVVDDSQLPKDRFSAERLKGVDSTLKIQPAKLEDSAVYLCASSAGHYEQYFGPGTRLTVT.

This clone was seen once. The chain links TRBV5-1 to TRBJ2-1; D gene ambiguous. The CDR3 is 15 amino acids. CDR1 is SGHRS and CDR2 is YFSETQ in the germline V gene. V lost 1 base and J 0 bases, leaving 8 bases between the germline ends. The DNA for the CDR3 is TGCGCCAGCAGCTTGTCCCCCTACTCCTACAATGAGCAGTTCTTC. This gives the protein CASSLSPYSYNEQFF.